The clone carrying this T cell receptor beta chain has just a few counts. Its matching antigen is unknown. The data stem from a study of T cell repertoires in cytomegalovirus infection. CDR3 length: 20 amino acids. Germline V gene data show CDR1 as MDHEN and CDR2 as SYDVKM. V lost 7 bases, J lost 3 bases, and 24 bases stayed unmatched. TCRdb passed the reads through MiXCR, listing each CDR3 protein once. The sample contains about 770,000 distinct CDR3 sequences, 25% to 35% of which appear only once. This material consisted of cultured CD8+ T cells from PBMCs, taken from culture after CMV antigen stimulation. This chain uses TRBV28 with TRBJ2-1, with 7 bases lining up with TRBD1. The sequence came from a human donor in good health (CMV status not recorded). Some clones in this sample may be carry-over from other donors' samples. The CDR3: CASTLTGTASQFLIYNEQFF. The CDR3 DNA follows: TGTGCCAGCACCTTAACCGGGACAGCGAGCCAATTCCTTATCTACAATGAGCAGTTCTTC.